Here is one T cell receptor (beta chain) with its context. Authors' analysis steps: Reference gene primer amplification gave nucleated cell count estimates. The protocol was immunoSEQ multiplex PCR, while the TCRdb copy is restricted to in-frame clones and leaves out a portion. V and J calls and clone size are as listed in that table; D and trimming were resolved from the DNA. The sample consists of roughly 98,000 clones, 70% to 90% of them appearing once. This specimen comes from a study of blood T cell repertoires in COVID-19. Overall study context: Sites across the United States, Italy and Spain contributed samples from acute and convalescent COVID-19. The cDNA or gDNA used as material had been derived from T cells, B-cell-depleted T cells, or PBMCs.

The V gene end was trimmed by 1 base and the J gene end by 4 bases; junction bases not matched to a gene: 13. The CDR3 has 17 residues. The germline CDR1 and CDR2 sequences are SGHKS and YYEKEE (reference sequence). The chain joins TRBV5-5 to TRBJ2-5; 7 bases fit TRBD2. Sequencing used peripheral blood. This receptor was taken from a human donor in a cohort sampled during active COVID-19. The CDR3 DNA is TGTGCCAGCAGCTTGTTTCCGGGAGGAAGGAGTGGAGAGACCCAGTACTTC. Protein: CASSLFPGGRSGETQYF.